A selection of T cell receptor beta chains follows, all from one sample in a study of cytomegalovirus exposure and HLA in healthy donors. Assay used: immunoSEQ multiplex PCR; TCRdb lists only in-frame clones, some missing. This table holds over 40,000 clones, 77% found once. Material: PBMCs. These receptors were taken from a woman in her thirties or forties in good health and CMV-seropositive. The CDR3 runs from the conserved cysteine through the conserved F or W. D genes are given only for firm matches. The listing skips clone size in some rows; elsewhere it reads once, few, many or a size class.

v_call: TRBV18
cdr3_length: 15
j_call: TRBJ2-7
d_call: TRBD1
clone_size: .
cdr3_aa: CASSLMTGSSYEQYF
cdr3_nt: TGTGCCAGCTCACTTATGACAGGGAGCTCCTACGAGCAGTACTTC

v_call: TRBV6-5
cdr3_length: 15
j_call: TRBJ2-2
d_call: TRBD1
clone_size: .
cdr3_aa: CASSPTGLYTGELFF
cdr3_nt: TGTGCCAGCAGTCCGACAGGGTTGTACACCGGGGAGCTGTTTTTT

v_call: TRBV29-1
cdr3_length: 12
j_call: TRBJ2-5
d_call: .
clone_size: once
cdr3_aa: CSVEGAQETQYF
cdr3_nt: TGCAGCGTTGAAGGGGCCCAAGAGACCCAGTACTTC

v_call: TRBV6-5
cdr3_length: 15
j_call: TRBJ1-1
d_call: TRBD1
clone_size: .
cdr3_aa: CASSHRQGINTEAFF
cdr3_nt: TGTGCCAGCAGCCACAGACAGGGGATCAACACTGAAGCTTTCTTT

v_call: TRBV5-1
cdr3_length: 13
j_call: TRBJ1-2
d_call: TRBD1
clone_size: .
cdr3_aa: CASSPDRGVGYTF
cdr3_nt: TGCGCCAGCAGCCCCGACAGGGGGGTTGGCTACACCTTC

v_call: TRBV7-7
cdr3_length: 13
j_call: TRBJ1-1
d_call: .
clone_size: few
cdr3_aa: CASSLRMNTEAFF
cdr3_nt: TGTGCCAGCAGCCTCAGGATGAACACTGAAGCTTTCTTT

v_call: TRBV5-1
cdr3_length: 16
j_call: TRBJ2-3
d_call: .
clone_size: .
cdr3_aa: CASSLGGAPVTDTQYF
cdr3_nt: TGCGCCAGCAGCTTGGGAGGAGCACCAGTCACAGATACGCAGTATTTT

v_call: TRBV11-2
cdr3_length: 15
j_call: TRBJ2-2
d_call: TRBD1
clone_size: .
cdr3_aa: CASSGTGIRAGELFF
cdr3_nt: TGTGCCAGCAGCGGGACAGGGATAAGGGCCGGGGAGCTGTTTTTT

v_call: TRBV6-1
cdr3_length: 15
j_call: TRBJ2-5
d_call: TRBD2
clone_size: .
cdr3_aa: CASSTSGGQRETQYF
cdr3_nt: TGTGCCAGCAGTACTAGCGGGGGGCAACGAGAGACCCAGTACTTC

v_call: TRBV6-1
cdr3_length: 17
j_call: TRBJ1-1
d_call: TRBD1
clone_size: .
cdr3_aa: CASSGGGTGVWNTEAFF
cdr3_nt: TGTGCCAGCAGTGGGGGGGGGACAGGGGTATGGAACACTGAAGCTTTCTTT

v_call: TRBV10-3
cdr3_length: 15
j_call: TRBJ1-6
d_call: .
clone_size: .
cdr3_aa: CAIWGLGRRGSPLHF
cdr3_nt: TGTGCCATCTGGGGACTGGGCCGACGGGGGTCACCCCTCCACTTT

v_call: TRBV5-1
cdr3_length: 14
j_call: TRBJ2-3
d_call: TRBD1
clone_size: once
cdr3_aa: CATRQGERADTQYF
cdr3_nt: TGCGCCACGAGACAGGGCGAACGGGCAGATACGCAGTATTTT

v_call: TRBV4-3
cdr3_length: 16
j_call: TRBJ1-6
d_call: .
clone_size: .
cdr3_aa: CASSQSPDSYNSPLHF
cdr3_nt: TGCGCCAGCAGCCAATCGCCAGACTCCTATAATTCACCCCTCCACTTT

v_call: TRBV27
cdr3_length: 14
j_call: TRBJ2-7
d_call: .
clone_size: once
cdr3_aa: CASSLRGATYEQYF
cdr3_nt: TGTGCCAGCAGCCTACGGGGGGCAACCTACGAGCAGTACTTC

v_call: TRBV4-3
cdr3_length: 15
j_call: TRBJ2-3
d_call: .
clone_size: .
cdr3_aa: CASSRGLSDTDTQYF
cdr3_nt: TGCGCCAGCAGCCGTGGACTCTCAGACACAGATACGCAGTATTTT

v_call: TRBV19
cdr3_length: 13
j_call: TRBJ1-1
d_call: .
clone_size: .
cdr3_aa: CASSIGQGFEAFF
cdr3_nt: TGTGCCAGTAGTATAGGACAAGGATTTGAAGCTTTCTTT

v_call: TRBV7-3
cdr3_length: 13
j_call: TRBJ1-5
d_call: TRBD1
clone_size: .
cdr3_aa: CASTSNRGQPQHF
cdr3_nt: TGTGCCAGCACCTCTAACAGGGGTCAGCCCCAGCATTTT

v_call: TRBV10-3
cdr3_length: 14
j_call: TRBJ1-1
d_call: TRBD1
clone_size: .
cdr3_aa: CAIAQQGGNTEAFF
cdr3_nt: TGTGCCATCGCCCAACAGGGGGGAAACACTGAAGCTTTCTTT

v_call: TRBV6-6
cdr3_length: 16
j_call: TRBJ2-7
d_call: TRBD1
clone_size: .
cdr3_aa: CASSSLSDRRAYEQYF
cdr3_nt: TGTGCCAGCAGCTCTCTCTCGGACAGGCGAGCCTACGAGCAGTACTTC

v_call: TRBV4-1
cdr3_length: 18
j_call: TRBJ1-3
d_call: .
clone_size: .
cdr3_aa: CASSQDGLGPNSGNTIYF
cdr3_nt: TGCGCCAGCAGCCAAGATGGGTTGGGGCCCAACTCTGGAAACACCATATATTTT

v_call: TRBV19
cdr3_length: 14
j_call: TRBJ2-2
d_call: .
clone_size: .
cdr3_aa: CASSISVTGGELFF
cdr3_nt: TGTGCCAGTAGTATAAGCGTGACGGGCGGGGAGCTGTTTTTT

v_call: TRBV7-2
cdr3_length: 14
j_call: TRBJ2-7
d_call: .
clone_size: few
cdr3_aa: CASRTGQGYYEQYF
cdr3_nt: TGTGCCAGCAGGACGGGACAAGGTTACTACGAGCAGTACTTC

v_call: TRBV6-1
cdr3_length: 13
j_call: TRBJ1-1
d_call: TRBD1
clone_size: few
cdr3_aa: CASRIDRGTEAFF
cdr3_nt: TGTGCCAGCAGAATCGACAGGGGCACTGAAGCTTTCTTT

v_call: TRBV7-8
cdr3_length: 13
j_call: TRBJ1-2
d_call: .
clone_size: few
cdr3_aa: CASSSTENYGYTF
cdr3_nt: TGTGCCAGCAGCTCGACAGAAAACTATGGCTACACCTTC

v_call: TRBV6-1
cdr3_length: 13
j_call: TRBJ1-1
d_call: TRBD1
clone_size: .
cdr3_aa: CASSGQGNTEAFF
cdr3_nt: TGTGCCAGCAGCGGACAGGGGAACACTGAAGCTTTCTTT

v_call: TRBV28
cdr3_length: 15
j_call: TRBJ1-1
d_call: .
clone_size: .
cdr3_aa: CASRKYQGLNTEAFF
cdr3_nt: TGTGCCAGCAGAAAATACCAGGGGCTGAACACTGAAGCTTTCTTT

v_call: TRBV15
cdr3_length: 15
j_call: TRBJ2-7
d_call: .
clone_size: .
cdr3_aa: CATSREMSSGSEQYF
cdr3_nt: TGTGCCACCAGCAGAGAAATGTCCTCTGGGAGCGAGCAGTACTTC

v_call: TRBV13
cdr3_length: 14
j_call: TRBJ2-5
d_call: TRBD1
clone_size: .
cdr3_aa: CASREWTGEETQYF
cdr3_nt: TGTGCCAGCAGAGAGTGGACAGGGGAGGAGACCCAGTACTTC

v_call: TRBV6-1
cdr3_length: 15
j_call: TRBJ2-2
d_call: TRBD2
clone_size: few
cdr3_aa: CASTPSGGNTGELFF
cdr3_nt: TGTGCCAGCACCCCTAGCGGGGGGAACACCGGGGAGCTGTTTTTT

v_call: TRBV19
cdr3_length: 16
j_call: TRBJ1-1
d_call: TRBD1
clone_size: few
cdr3_aa: CASRRAGTGSRTEAFF
cdr3_nt: TGTGCCAGTAGACGAGCCGGGACAGGGAGTCGCACTGAAGCTTTCTTT

v_call: TRBV7-2
cdr3_length: 15
j_call: TRBJ2-7
d_call: TRBD2
clone_size: .
cdr3_aa: CASGARGGLSYEQYF
cdr3_nt: TGTGCCAGTGGGGCGCGCGGGGGACTTTCCTACGAGCAGTACTTC

v_call: TRBV10-3
cdr3_length: 13
j_call: TRBJ2-5
d_call: .
clone_size: .
cdr3_aa: CAIGPAGMKTQYF
cdr3_nt: TGTGCCATCGGTCCCGCCGGGATGAAGACCCAGTACTTC

v_call: TRBV7-2
cdr3_length: 14
j_call: TRBJ1-1
d_call: TRBD1
clone_size: .
cdr3_aa: CASRQQGGNTEAFF
cdr3_nt: TGTGCCAGCAGACAACAGGGGGGGAACACTGAAGCTTTCTTT

v_call: TRBV9
cdr3_length: 15
j_call: TRBJ2-2
d_call: TRBD1
clone_size: .
cdr3_aa: CASSVRDRGTGELFF
cdr3_nt: TGTGCCAGCAGCGTACGGGACAGGGGCACCGGGGAGCTGTTTTTT

v_call: TRBV4-1
cdr3_length: 14
j_call: TRBJ2-7
d_call: .
clone_size: .
cdr3_aa: CASSQVGVRGEQYF
cdr3_nt: TGCGCCAGCAGCCAAGTCGGGGTCCGTGGCGAGCAGTACTTC

v_call: TRBV9
cdr3_length: 14
j_call: TRBJ2-1
d_call: TRBD2
clone_size: .
cdr3_aa: CASSPRLGGNEQFF
cdr3_nt: TGTGCCAGCAGCCCAAGACTGGGGGGGAATGAGCAGTTCTTC

v_call: TRBV7-2
cdr3_length: 15
j_call: TRBJ2-7
d_call: TRBD1
clone_size: .
cdr3_aa: CASSLERGRVSEQYF
cdr3_nt: TGTGCCAGCAGCTTAGAAAGGGGGCGGGTGAGCGAGCAGTACTTC

v_call: TRBV2
cdr3_length: 16
j_call: TRBJ2-1
d_call: .
clone_size: .
cdr3_aa: CASRASGDRTYNEQFF
cdr3_nt: TGTGCCAGCAGGGCTAGCGGGGACAGGACCTACAATGAGCAGTTCTTC

v_call: TRBV30
cdr3_length: 12
j_call: TRBJ1-1
d_call: .
clone_size: .
cdr3_aa: CAWSFGQTEAFF
cdr3_nt: TGTGCCTGGAGCTTCGGACAGACTGAAGCTTTCTTT

v_call: TRBV7-2
cdr3_length: 17
j_call: TRBJ2-3
d_call: TRBD2
clone_size: few
cdr3_aa: CASSLDGTSGHTDTQYF
cdr3_nt: TGTGCCAGCAGCTTAGATGGGACTAGCGGGCACACAGATACGCAGTATTTT

v_call: TRBV5-6
cdr3_length: 15
j_call: TRBJ1-1
d_call: TRBD1
clone_size: few
cdr3_aa: CASSFGPGGNTEAFF
cdr3_nt: TGTGCCAGCAGCTTCGGCCCAGGGGGGAACACTGAAGCTTTCTTT

v_call: TRBV6-1
cdr3_length: 14
j_call: TRBJ1-5
d_call: TRBD1
clone_size: once
cdr3_aa: CASILDRVGQPQHF
cdr3_nt: TGTGCCAGCATCCTCGACAGGGTGGGTCAGCCCCAGCATTTT

v_call: TRBV7-9
cdr3_length: 14
j_call: TRBJ2-1
d_call: .
clone_size: .
cdr3_aa: CASSFPQGLVEQFF
cdr3_nt: TGTGCCAGCAGCTTTCCCCAGGGGCTTGTTGAGCAGTTCTTC

v_call: TRBV28
cdr3_length: 14
j_call: TRBJ1-1
d_call: .
clone_size: once
cdr3_aa: CATYLPTIATEAFF
cdr3_nt: TGTGCCACCTACCTACCCACCATCGCGACTGAAGCTTTCTTT

v_call: TRBV11-1
cdr3_length: 13
j_call: TRBJ2-7
d_call: .
clone_size: .
cdr3_aa: CASSGTGSYEQYF
cdr3_nt: TGTGCCAGCAGCGGCACCGGGTCCTACGAGCAGTACTTC

v_call: TRBV4-1
cdr3_length: 18
j_call: TRBJ2-7
d_call: .
clone_size: .
cdr3_aa: CASSQVLGQVRRGDEQYF
cdr3_nt: TGCGCCAGCAGCCAAGTCCTAGGACAGGTGCGAAGGGGGGACGAGCAGTACTTC

v_call: TRBV28
cdr3_length: 17
j_call: TRBJ1-3
d_call: TRBD1
clone_size: .
cdr3_aa: CATHSGTGGYSGNTIYF
cdr3_nt: TGTGCCACCCACTCCGGGACAGGGGGATACTCTGGAAACACCATATATTTT

v_call: TRBV4-1
cdr3_length: 15
j_call: TRBJ1-2
d_call: TRBD1
clone_size: .
cdr3_aa: CASSQVQGEAYGYTF
cdr3_nt: TGCGCCAGCAGCCAAGTACAGGGGGAGGCATATGGCTACACCTTC